This passage covers 12 T cell receptor beta chains from one sample sequenced in a study of T cells after yellow fever vaccination. TCRdb processed the 5' RACE reads anew with MiXCR; each CDR3 protein has one entry. This sample has almost 600,000 distinct CDR3 sequences, with approximately 12% found just once. The sample here was PBMCs, taken on the day of the yellow fever booster vaccination. These receptor sequences come from a man between 25 and 39 years old who received the YFV17D yellow fever vaccine.

This clonotype was observed a few times. CDR3 protein: CASSLAPFRGNTNEQFF. The CDR3 DNA is TGTGCCAGCAGCTTGGCCCCCTTTAGAGGAAATACCAATGAGCAGTTCTTC. The V and J genes are TRBV5-6 and TRBJ2-1; no clear D gene. The CDR3 loop spans 17 amino acids. Germline lookup yields CDR1 SGHDT and CDR2 YYEEEE. V lost 0 bases, J lost 6 bases, and 19 bases lay in between.

This clonotype was detected a few times. The V gene is TRBV3-1, the J gene TRBJ1-2; D uncertain. The V gene's germline CDR1 is LGHDT and CDR2 YNNKEL (reference sequence). Trimming removed 0 bases from V and 4 bases from J, with 6 bases in between. This CDR3 has 13 amino acids. This chain's CDR3 is CASSQDPGYGYTF. The CDR3 DNA sequence: TGTGCCAGCAGCCAAGATCCCGGCTATGGCTACACCTTC.

The chain carries TRBV5-1 and TRBJ2-5; TRBD2 aligns across 8 bases. Germline CDR1 and CDR2: SGHRS and YFSETQ. The junction had 6 bases not matched to a gene; V was cut back by 8 bases and J by 3 bases. This CDR3 comprises 13 residues. CDR3 DNA: TGCGCCAGTCGCAGCGGGAGAAAAGAGACCCAGTACTTC. It is translated as CASRSGRKETQYF.

The chain employs TRBV5-1 and TRBJ2-1, with 10 bases aligning to TRBD2. The junction had 4 bases not matched to a gene; V was cut back by 5 bases and J by 5 bases. The CDR3 length is 14 residues. Looked up from germline, CDR1 is SGHRS and CDR2 is YFSETQ. The CDR3 nucleotides read TGCGCCAGCAGGCGGACTAGCGGTAACAATGAGCAGTTCTTC. Translated: CASRRTSGNNEQFF.

A few counts support this clonotype. The genes are TRBV7-2 and TRBJ2-4, with 15 bases aligning to TRBD2. Per the germline V gene, CDR1 is SGHTA and CDR2 is FQGNSA. Losses at the gene ends were 4 bases for V and 11 bases for J; bases not matched to a gene: 3. The CDR3 is 14 residues long. CDR3 sequence: CASSWTSGGEVQYF. In DNA, the CDR3 is TGTGCCAGCAGCTGGACTAGCGGGGGGGAGGTTCAGTACTTC.

V gene TRBV7-2 combines with J gene TRBJ2-2; D could derive from TRBD1 or TRBD2 (6 bases each). Germline V CDR1 and CDR2: SGHTA, FQGNSA. The length of the CDR3 is 15 residues. Trimming stripped 5 bases from V and 5 bases from J, with 15 bases between. The CDR3 region is CASSGGGGLTGELFF. The CDR3 nucleotides are TGTGCCAGCAGCGGAGGTGGGGGGCTTACCGGGGAGCTGTTTTTT.

This clonotype was counted many times. The chain has TRBV7-2 and TRBJ2-7; 12 nucleotides line up with TRBD2. Germline values: CDR1 SGHTA, CDR2 FQGNSA. The CDR3 has 14 amino acids. V shed 5 bases and J 4 bases; nucleotides not matched to a gene: 3. The CDR3 region has the DNA TGTGCCAGCAGCCGACTAGCGGGAGAATACGAGCAGTACTTC. It is translated as CASSRLAGEYEQYF.

This clonotype has more than one count but fewer than ten. The V and J genes are TRBV16 and TRBJ2-7; D is unresolved. Germline CDR1 and CDR2: KGHSY and FQNENV. The V gene lost 2 bases and the J gene lost 5 bases, with 10 bases spanning the gap. There are 13 residues in the CDR3. The CDR3 DNA reads as TGTGCCAGCAGCCAAGAAGTTAGCCACGAGCAGTACTTC. It yields the protein CASSQEVSHEQYF.

This clonotype was counted only a few times. The chain has TRBV7-2 and TRBJ2-5, with D possibly TRBD2 on 6 matching bases. Germline-derived CDR1 and CDR2 are SGHTA and FQGNSA. This CDR3 contains 14 residues. Trimming removed 6 bases from V and 9 bases from J, with 20 bases in between. The CDR3 sequence: CASSQWASAPPQYF. For the CDR3, the DNA is TGTGCCAGCAGTCAATGGGCTAGCGCCCCACCCCAGTACTTC.

This clonotype was observed a handful of times. The chain joins TRBV5-4 to TRBJ2-1, with a possible D match to TRBD2 (5 bases). The CDR3 length is 14 residues. V gave up 9 bases and J gave up 6 bases, with 19 bases separating them. Germline V lookup: CDR1 SGHNT, CDR2 YYREEE (reference sequence). The CDR3 nucleotides read TGTGCCACCACGGACCCCCCAGCGGTCAATGAGCAGTTCTTC. Translating gives CATTDPPAVNEQFF.

Only a few counts were recorded for this clonotype. The chain has TRBV7-2 and TRBJ2-5, with D unclear. The CDR3 contains 14 residues. The ends were cut back, 4 bases at V and 5 bases at J, with 14 bases in the middle. CDR1 and CDR2 from the germline V gene are SGHTA and FQGNSA. CDR3 in DNA: TGTGCCAGCAGCTCACACACGGGTAGGGAGACCCAGTACTTC. Protein: CASSSHTGRETQYF.

CDR3 protein: CASAPWGTSDYEQYF. The DNA for the CDR3 is TGTGCCAGCGCCCCGTGGGGGACTAGCGACTACGAGCAGTACTTC. The chain links TRBV6-2 or TRBV6-3 to TRBJ2-7, with 10 bases that match TRBD2. The CDR3 has 15 amino acids. Germline CDR1 MNHEY, CDR2 SVGEGT. Trimming removed 8 bases from V and 3 bases from J; junction bases left unmatched: 10.